The clone carrying this T cell receptor beta chain was observed a handful of times. Germline V gene lookup returns CDR1 MNHEY and CDR2 SMNVEV (reference sequence). V lost 5 bases, J lost 1 base, and 14 bases lay in between. This CDR3 region has 15 residues. This record comes from a study of identical twins. In TCRdb, the 5' RACE reads were re-called with MiXCR into one record per CDR3 protein. The sample has approximately 500,000 distinct CDR3 sequences; roughly 15% are singletons. These data also featured in a second study, about yellow fever vaccine responses in identical twins.

This receptor was identified in a woman younger than 30 in good health. Sequencing input: CD4+ T cells sorted from blood. The chain combines TRBV27 with TRBJ1-1; D might be TRBD1 (6 bases). For the CDR3, the DNA is TGTGCCAGCAGTGTGAGGGGGGTAACGAACACTGAAGCTTTCTTT. The encoded protein is CASSVRGVTNTEAFF.